This TCR beta chain was identified in a study of blood T cell repertoires in COVID-19. In regard to this clone: At one of its ends the junction is not consistent with the germline gene, which may arise from a read error.

The data were produced by immunoSEQ multiplex PCR, yet TCRdb's version contains in-frame clones alone and is incomplete. The table shows about 270,000 clones, with 80% to 90% occurring only once. Source material: peripheral blood. This receptor was obtained from a woman in her sixties or seventies with acute or convalescent COVID-19.

The CDR3 protein is CASSQRGTSGVF. CDR3 DNA sequence: TGTGCCAGCAGCCAACGGGGGACTAGCGGGGTCTTC. The chain couples TRBV3-1 (or the pseudogene TRBV3-2) to TRBJ2-4, with 13 bases identical to TRBD2. Germline lookup yields CDR1 LGHDT and CDR2 YNNKEL (reference sequence). The CDR3 sequence is 12 residues long.